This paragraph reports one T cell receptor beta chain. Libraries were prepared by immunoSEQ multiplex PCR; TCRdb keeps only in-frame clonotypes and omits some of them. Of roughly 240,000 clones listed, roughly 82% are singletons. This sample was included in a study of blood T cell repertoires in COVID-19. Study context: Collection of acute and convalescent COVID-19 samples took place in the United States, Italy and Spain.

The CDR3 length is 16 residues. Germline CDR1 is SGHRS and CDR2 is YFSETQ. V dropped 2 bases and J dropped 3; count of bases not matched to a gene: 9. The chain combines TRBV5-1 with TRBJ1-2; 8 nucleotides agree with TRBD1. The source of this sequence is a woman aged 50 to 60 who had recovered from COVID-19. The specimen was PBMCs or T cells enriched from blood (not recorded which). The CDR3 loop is CASSFQPGGLDYGYTF. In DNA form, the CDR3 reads TGCGCCAGCAGCTTTCAGCCAGGGGGCTTGGACTATGGCTACACCTTC.